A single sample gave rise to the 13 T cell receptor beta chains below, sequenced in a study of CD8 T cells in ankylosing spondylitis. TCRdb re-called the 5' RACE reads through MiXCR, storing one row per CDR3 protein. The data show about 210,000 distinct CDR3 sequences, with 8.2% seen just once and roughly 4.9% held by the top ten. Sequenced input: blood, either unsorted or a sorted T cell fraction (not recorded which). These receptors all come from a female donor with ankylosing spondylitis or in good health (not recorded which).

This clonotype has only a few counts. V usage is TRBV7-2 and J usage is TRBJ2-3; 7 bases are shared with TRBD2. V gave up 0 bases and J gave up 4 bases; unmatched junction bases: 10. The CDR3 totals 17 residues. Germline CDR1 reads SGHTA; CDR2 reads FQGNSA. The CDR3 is CASSLAIGSGQADTQYF. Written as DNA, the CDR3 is TGTGCCAGCAGCTTAGCGATAGGTAGCGGGCAAGCAGATACGCAGTATTTT.

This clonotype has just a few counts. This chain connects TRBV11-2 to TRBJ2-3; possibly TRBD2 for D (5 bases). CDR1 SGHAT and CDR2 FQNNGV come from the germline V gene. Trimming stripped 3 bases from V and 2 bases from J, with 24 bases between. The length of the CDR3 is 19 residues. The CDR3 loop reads CASSFQELEGWEFTDTQYF. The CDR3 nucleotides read TGTGCCAGCAGCTTCCAGGAACTAGAAGGTTGGGAGTTCACAGATACGCAGTATTTT. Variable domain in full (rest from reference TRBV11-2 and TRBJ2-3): EAGVAQSPRYKIIEKRQSVAFWCNPISGHATLYWYQQILGQGPKLLIQFQNNGVVDDSQLPKDRFSAERLKGVDSTLKIQPAKLEDSAVYLCASSFQELEGWEFTDTQYFGPGTRLTVL.

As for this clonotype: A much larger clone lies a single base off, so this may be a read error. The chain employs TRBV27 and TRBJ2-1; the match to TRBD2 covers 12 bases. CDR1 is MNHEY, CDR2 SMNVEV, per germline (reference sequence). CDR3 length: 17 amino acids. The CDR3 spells CVSSHQTSGRSYNEQFF. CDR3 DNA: TGTGTCAGCAGTCACCAGACTAGCGGGAGATCCTACAATGAGCAGTTCTTC.

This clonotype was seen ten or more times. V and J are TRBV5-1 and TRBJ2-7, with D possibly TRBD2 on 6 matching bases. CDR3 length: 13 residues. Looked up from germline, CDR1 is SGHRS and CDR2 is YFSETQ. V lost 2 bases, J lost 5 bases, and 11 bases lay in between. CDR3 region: CASSFGGMNEQYF. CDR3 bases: TGCGCCAGCAGCTTCGGGGGAATGAACGAGCAGTACTTC.

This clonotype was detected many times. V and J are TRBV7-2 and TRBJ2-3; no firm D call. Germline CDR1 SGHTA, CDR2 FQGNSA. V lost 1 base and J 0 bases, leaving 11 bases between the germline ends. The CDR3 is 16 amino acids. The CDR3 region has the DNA TGTGCCAGCAGCTTAGATGGCAGAATAAGCACAGATACGCAGTATTTT. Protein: CASSLDGRISTDTQYF.

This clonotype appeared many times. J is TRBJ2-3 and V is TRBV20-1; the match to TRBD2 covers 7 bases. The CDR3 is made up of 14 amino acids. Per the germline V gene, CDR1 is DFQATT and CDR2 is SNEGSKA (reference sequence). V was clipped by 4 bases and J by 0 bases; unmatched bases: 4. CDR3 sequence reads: CSANQRGSTDTQYF. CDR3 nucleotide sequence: TGCAGTGCTAACCAGCGGGGCAGCACAGATACGCAGTATTTT.

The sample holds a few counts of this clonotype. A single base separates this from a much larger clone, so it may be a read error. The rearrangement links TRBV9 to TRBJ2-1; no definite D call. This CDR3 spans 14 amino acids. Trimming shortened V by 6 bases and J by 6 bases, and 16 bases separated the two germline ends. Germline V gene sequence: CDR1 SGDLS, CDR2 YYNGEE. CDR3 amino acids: CASNPNGLSNEQFF. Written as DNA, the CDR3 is TGTGCCAGCAATCCTAACGGCTTAAGCAATGAGCAGTTCTTC.

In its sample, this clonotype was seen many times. The CDR3 reads CASSDYTLRSYEQYF. The CDR3 DNA sequence: TGTGCCAGCAGCGACTATACACTCCGCTCCTACGAGCAGTACTTC. This chain links TRBV7-9 with TRBJ2-7, with D tentatively TRBD2 (5 bases). The CDR3 has 15 amino acids. CDR1 and CDR2 from the germline V gene are SEHNR and FQNEAQ (reference sequence). Trimming pared 5 bases from V and 0 bases from J, leaving 14 bases between.

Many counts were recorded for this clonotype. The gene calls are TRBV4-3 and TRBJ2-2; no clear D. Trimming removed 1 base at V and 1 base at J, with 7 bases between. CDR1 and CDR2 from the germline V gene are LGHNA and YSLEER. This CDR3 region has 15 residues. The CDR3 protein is CASSQVTRNTGELFF. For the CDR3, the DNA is TGCGCCAGCAGCCAAGTGACTCGGAACACCGGGGAGCTGTTTTTT.

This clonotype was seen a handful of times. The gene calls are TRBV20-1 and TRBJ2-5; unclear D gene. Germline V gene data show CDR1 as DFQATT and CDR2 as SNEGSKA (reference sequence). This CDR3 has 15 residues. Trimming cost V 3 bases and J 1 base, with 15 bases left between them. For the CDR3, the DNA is TGCAGTGCTAGTCCGGCCCGGTGGATCCAAGAGACCCAGTACTTC. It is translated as CSASPARWIQETQYF.

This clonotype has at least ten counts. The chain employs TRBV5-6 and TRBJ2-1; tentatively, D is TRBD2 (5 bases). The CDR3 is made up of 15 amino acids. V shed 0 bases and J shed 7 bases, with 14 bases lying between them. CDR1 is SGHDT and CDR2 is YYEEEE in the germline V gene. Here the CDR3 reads CASSLAADLRNEQFF. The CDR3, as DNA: TGTGCCAGCAGCTTGGCGGCGGACTTGAGGAATGAGCAGTTCTTC.

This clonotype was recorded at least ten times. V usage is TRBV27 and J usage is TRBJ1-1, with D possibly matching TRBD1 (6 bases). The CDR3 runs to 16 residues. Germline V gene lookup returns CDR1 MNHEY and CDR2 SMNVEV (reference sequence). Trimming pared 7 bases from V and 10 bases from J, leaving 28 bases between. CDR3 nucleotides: TGTGCCAGCAAGCCAAATCCGGGACAAAAGGTTCAATCAGCTTTCTTT. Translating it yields CASKPNPGQKVQSAFF.

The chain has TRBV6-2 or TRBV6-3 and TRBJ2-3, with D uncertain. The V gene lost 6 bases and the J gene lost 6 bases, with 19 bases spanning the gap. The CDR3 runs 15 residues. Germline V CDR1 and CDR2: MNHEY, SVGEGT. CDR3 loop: CASSHRSPDRDTQYF. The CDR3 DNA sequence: TGTGCCAGCAGCCACCGGAGCCCAGATAGGGATACGCAGTATTTT.